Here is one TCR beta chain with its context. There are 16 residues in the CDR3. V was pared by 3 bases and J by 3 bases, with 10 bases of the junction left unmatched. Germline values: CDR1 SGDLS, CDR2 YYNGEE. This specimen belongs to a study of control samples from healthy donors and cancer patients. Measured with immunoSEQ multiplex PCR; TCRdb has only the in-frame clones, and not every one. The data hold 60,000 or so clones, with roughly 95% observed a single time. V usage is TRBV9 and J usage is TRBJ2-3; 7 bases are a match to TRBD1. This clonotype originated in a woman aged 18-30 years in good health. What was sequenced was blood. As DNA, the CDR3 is TGTGCCAGCAGCGCAGAGTTAGGGGGCTCAACAGATACGCAGTATTTT. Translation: CASSAELGGSTDTQYF.